The 25 T cell receptor beta chains listed next were all sequenced from one sample in a study of T-cell reconstitution after alpha-beta-depleted transplantation in children. Unique molecular identifiers were used in preparing the TCRbeta library. TCRdb reanalysed the PCR reads using MiXCR and keeps one entry per CDR3 protein. In the table there are approximately 500,000 distinct CDR3 sequences, roughly a tenth of which are singletons. This sample comprised PBMCs, obtained before TCRalphabeta/CD19-depleted stem cell transplant. The receptor source for this set is a child under 10 years old with inherited bone marrow failure, due to receive a stem cell transplant.

This clonotype appeared many times. The V gene is TRBV10-2, the J gene TRBJ2-2; D is possibly TRBD1 or TRBD2 (5 bases each). The CDR3 extends over 13 amino acids. V was trimmed by 11 bases and J by 5 bases, leaving 15 bases between them. CDR1 is WSHSY, CDR2 SAAADI, per germline. The CDR3 nucleotides read TGCGCCGCCGTCGGGGCGCGGACCGGGGAGCTGTTTTTT. Translated: CAAVGARTGELFF.

This clonotype was recorded at least ten times. This chain links TRBV12-3 or TRBV12-4 with TRBJ2-7; D might be TRBD1 (5 bases). V was trimmed by 6 bases and J by 4 bases, leaving 13 bases between them. The CDR3 length is 13 residues. The CDR3 reads CASSPTDSYEQYF. The CDR3 DNA sequence: TGTGCCAGCAGCCCCACTGACAGTTACGAGCAGTACTTC.

Concerning this clonotype: A much larger clone lies one base from this, so it may be a read error. The V gene is TRBV20-1, the J gene TRBJ2-7, with a tentative D call TRBD1 (5 bases). V lost 6 bases to trimming and J lost 1 base, with 19 bases between them. The germline V gene encodes CDR1 DFQATT and CDR2 SNEGSKA (reference sequence). The CDR3 consists of 15 residues. This chain's CDR3 is CSARRQTDTSYEQYF. The CDR3 DNA reads TGCAGTGCCAGACGACAGACCGACACTTCCTACGAGCAGTACTTC.

This clonotype showed up many times. The chain employs TRBV27 and TRBJ2-3; D might be TRBD2 (5 bases). From germline, CDR1 is MNHEY and CDR2 SMNVEV (reference sequence). The CDR3 consists of 15 residues. With 7 bases removed from V and 0 bases from J, the gap between germline ends came to 14 bases. The CDR3 DNA reads as TGTGCCAGCACCACAGCGGTACCTAGCACAGATACGCAGTATTTT. This translates into CASTTAVPSTDTQYF.

This clonotype was seen many times. The rearrangement links TRBV20-1 to TRBJ2-7; D tentatively reads TRBD1 or TRBD2 (5 bases each). Trimming took off 7 bases at V and 0 bases at J, with 19 bases between the two ends. The V gene's germline CDR1 is DFQATT and CDR2 SNEGSKA (reference sequence). CDR3 length equals 15 residues. The CDR3 DNA reads as TGCAGTGTTGTGGGGCGGAGGACAACCTCCTACGAGCAGTACTTC. Translated, it gives CSVVGRRTTSYEQYF.

The rearrangement joins TRBV29-1 to TRBJ1-2, with D perhaps matching TRBD1 (5 bases). This CDR3 spans 11 amino acids. The germline V gene encodes CDR1 SQVTM and CDR2 ANQGSEA. V lost 6 bases, J lost 7 bases, and 12 bases lay in between. The CDR3 protein is CSVAAQGGYTF. CDR3 DNA: TGCAGCGTGGCCGCTCAGGGTGGCTACACCTTC.

This clonotype was counted at least ten times. J is TRBJ2-7 and V is TRBV4-3, with D possibly TRBD2 on 6 matching bases. V was shortened by 0 bases and J by 2 bases, with 11 bases between the two germline ends. Germline lookup yields CDR1 LGHNA and CDR2 YSLEER. This CDR3 region has 15 residues. In nucleotides, the CDR3 is TGCGCCAGCAGCCAAGATGACGGGGGAACCTACGAGCAGTACTTC. Protein: CASSQDDGGTYEQYF.

At least ten counts were recorded for this clonotype. The CDR3 protein is CASSWGGGATGELFF. The CDR3 region has the DNA TGTGCCAGCAGCTGGGGTGGGGGGGCAACCGGGGAGCTGTTTTTT. V usage is TRBV7-2 and J usage is TRBJ2-2, with D tentatively TRBD2 (7 bases). Trimming took off 4 bases at V and 5 bases at J, with 14 bases between the two ends. Germline loops: CDR1 SGHTA, CDR2 FQGNSA. This CDR3 is 15 amino acids long.

Worth noting for this clonotype: A much larger clone lies one base from this, so it may be a read error. This sequence joins TRBV5-6 and TRBJ2-7; the match to TRBD2 covers 7 bases. The V segment lost 2 bases and the J segment 1 base; nucleotides outside the gene matches: 9. Germline assignment: CDR1 SGHDT and CDR2 YYEEEE. The CDR3 extends over 16 amino acids. The CDR3 sequence: CASSFEPGLLSYEQYF. In nucleotides, the CDR3 is TGTGCCAGCAGCTTCGAACCGGGACTACTATCCTACGAGCAGTACTTC.

This clonotype was detected ten times or more. In nucleotides, the CDR3 is TGTGCCAGCAATCGACTAGGGTGGTACGAGCAGTACTTC. Translated: CASNRLGWYEQYF. The chain employs TRBV27 and TRBJ2-7; TRBD2 is a possible D gene (6 bases). Trimming shortened V by 7 bases and J by 4 bases, and 14 bases separated the two germline ends. The CDR3 is 13 residues long. CDR1 and CDR2 (germline): MNHEY, SMNVEV (reference sequence).

At least ten counts were recorded for this clonotype. The rearrangement uses TRBV15 and TRBJ2-1, with D possibly matching TRBD2 (5 bases). V lost 3 bases to trimming and J lost 4 bases, with 22 bases between them. From germline, CDR1 is LNHNV and CDR2 YYDKDF (reference sequence). The CDR3 is 18 residues long. As DNA, the CDR3 is TGTGCCACCAGCAGGACTACCCTGAGCGGAGAAGGTTACAATGAGCAGTTCTTC. Residues: CATSRTTLSGEGYNEQFF.

This clonotype was observed many times. This rearrangement joins TRBV12-3 or TRBV12-4 to TRBJ2-7; D not certain. The CDR3 contains 14 residues. V lost 5 bases to trimming and J lost 0 bases, with 11 bases between them. CDR3 region: CASSPGRLSYEQYF. In nucleotides, the CDR3 is TGTGCCAGCAGTCCTGGCCGGCTCTCCTACGAGCAGTACTTC.

This clonotype was picked up many times. In DNA form, the CDR3 reads TGCAGCGTTGAACAGGGACCCACAGATACGCAGTATTTT. It translates to CSVEQGPTDTQYF. The chain has TRBV29-1 and TRBJ2-3; D is tentatively TRBD1 or TRBD2 (5 bases each). Germline V lookup: CDR1 SQVTM, CDR2 ANQGSEA. V was trimmed by 2 bases and J by 2 bases, leaving 8 bases between them. This CDR3 has 13 amino acids.

This clonotype was recorded at least ten times. The genes are TRBV27 and TRBJ2-5; D remains ambiguous. Germline CDR1 and CDR2: MNHEY and SMNVEV (reference sequence). The CDR3 runs 14 residues. Trimming pared 5 bases from V and 2 bases from J, leaving 12 bases between. CDR3 protein: CASSGILGQETQYF. As DNA, the CDR3 is TGTGCCAGCAGTGGGATACTGGGGCAAGAGACCCAGTACTTC.

This clonotype was detected many times. This chain links TRBV7-2 with TRBJ2-3, with 7 nucleotides matching TRBD2. The CDR3 totals 16 residues. In germline, CDR1 is SGHTA, CDR2 FQGNSA. V gave up 2 bases and J gave up 1 base; unmatched junction bases: 6. In DNA, the CDR3 is TGTGCCAGCAGCTTAAGGAGAACTAGCGGCACAGATACGCAGTATTTT. It specifies CASSLRRTSGTDTQYF.

This clonotype appeared many times. The chain couples TRBV3-1 to TRBJ2-7; D gene unclear. Germline V lookup: CDR1 LGHDT, CDR2 YNNKEL (reference sequence). The CDR3 has 15 residues. The germline V and J ends were trimmed by 4 bases and 3 bases, with 16 bases remaining between them. CDR3 loop: CASSPSPIGYYEQYF. CDR3 DNA: TGTGCCAGCAGCCCGTCCCCGATTGGATACTACGAGCAGTACTTC.

This clonotype has a count of ten or more. The rearrangement joins TRBV4-3 to TRBJ2-5; D remains unclear. CDR3 length: 13 residues. In germline, CDR1 is LGHNA, CDR2 YSLEER. V was cut by 0 bases and J by 7 bases, with 9 bases left in between. CDR3 coding DNA: TGCGCCAGCAGCCAAGATGATGTAGGGACCCAGTACTTC. It encodes CASSQDDVGTQYF.

This clonotype showed up many times. The genes are TRBV5-5 and TRBJ1-1; no reliable D call. V shed 5 bases and J shed 7 bases, with 18 bases lying between them. Germline lookup yields CDR1 SGHKS and CDR2 YYEKEE (reference sequence). CDR3 length: 14 amino acids. The CDR3 DNA reads as TGTGCCAGCAGTTCAAGAAGTCGGGTTTATGAAGCTTTCTTT. Protein product: CASSSRSRVYEAFF.

This clonotype has ten or more counts. The V call is TRBV4-3, the J call TRBJ1-3; D gene ambiguous. The CDR3 totals 15 residues. V was clipped by 3 bases and J by 4 bases, with 13 bases between them. From germline, CDR1 is LGHNA and CDR2 YSLEER. CDR3 bases: TGCGCCAGCAGCCACACCCAGGAAACGGGAAACACCATATATTTT. Encoded protein: CASSHTQETGNTIYF.

This clonotype was detected many times. The rearrangement uses TRBV11-1 and TRBJ2-7; 11 positions match TRBD1. V was pared by 0 bases and J by 3 bases, with 7 bases of the junction left unmatched. Per germline, CDR1 SGHAT and CDR2 FQDESV (reference sequence). This CDR3 region has 17 residues. CDR3: CASSLAKGQGASYEQYF. DNA for the CDR3: TGTGCCAGCAGCTTAGCAAAAGGACAGGGGGCAAGCTACGAGCAGTACTTC.

This clonotype was recorded at least ten times. V usage is TRBV6-2 or TRBV6-3 and J usage is TRBJ2-1, with D perhaps given as TRBD1 or TRBD2 (5 bases each). Germline CDR1 MNHEY, CDR2 SVGEGT. This CDR3 has 13 residues. The V end lost 6 bases, the J end lost 12 bases, and 18 bases lay between the germline ends. The CDR3 protein is CASSRDPWEGQFF. CDR3 DNA sequence: TGTGCCAGCAGCAGGGACCCGTGGGAAGGGCAGTTCTTC.

Ten or more counts support this clonotype. This chain joins TRBV4-3 and TRBJ1-1, with D possibly being TRBD1 (5 bases). The V and J ends lost 4 bases and 3 bases respectively, with 15 bases between them. Germline V lookup: CDR1 LGHNA, CDR2 YSLEER. CDR3 length equals 15 residues. In nucleotides, the CDR3 is TGCGCCAGCAGCCCGCAGGGACCACGGGACACTGAAGCTTTCTTT. Protein: CASSPQGPRDTEAFF.

This clonotype was seen ten or more times. The chain couples TRBV6-5 to TRBJ2-3; D might be TRBD2 (6 bases). This CDR3 has 13 residues. V was clipped by 3 bases and J by 4 bases, with 8 bases between them. Germline V gene sequence: CDR1 MNHEY, CDR2 SVGAGI. The CDR3 region is CASSYTSPDTQYF. The CDR3 DNA follows: TGTGCCAGCAGTTATACTAGCCCAGATACGCAGTATTTT.

As regards this clonotype: A much larger clone sits a single nucleotide away, making a read error possible. The chain couples TRBV25-1 to TRBJ1-1, with D hard to call. The CDR3 length is 15 residues. Germline V gene data show CDR1 as MGHDK and CDR2 as SYGVNS. V lost 6 bases and J 4 bases, leaving 18 bases between the germline ends. CDR3 region: CASRDPRVAGTEAFF. CDR3 in DNA: TGTGCCAGCAGAGACCCCCGGGTGGCTGGCACTGAAGCTTTCTTT.

This clonotype appeared many times. The chain recombines TRBV20-1 with TRBJ1-5; D gene uncertain. The V end was cut by 1 base, the J end by 3 bases, with 7 bases between. The CDR3 contains 13 residues. Looked up from germline, CDR1 is DFQATT and CDR2 is SNEGSKA (reference sequence). The CDR3 DNA sequence: TGCAGTGCTAGAGCTTGGGACAATCAGCCCCAGCATTTT. This translates into CSARAWDNQPQHF.